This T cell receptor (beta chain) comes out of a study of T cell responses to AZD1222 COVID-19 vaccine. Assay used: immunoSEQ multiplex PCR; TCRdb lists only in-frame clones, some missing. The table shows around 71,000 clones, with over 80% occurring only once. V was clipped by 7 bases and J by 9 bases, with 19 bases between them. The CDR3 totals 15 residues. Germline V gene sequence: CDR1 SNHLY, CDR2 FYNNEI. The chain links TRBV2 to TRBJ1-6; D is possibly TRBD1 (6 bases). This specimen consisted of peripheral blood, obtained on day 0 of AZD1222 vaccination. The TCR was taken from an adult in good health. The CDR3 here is CASTRSQGAGSPLHF. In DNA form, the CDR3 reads TGTGCCAGCACCCGATCACAGGGTGCCGGTTCACCCCTCCACTTT.